These 8 T cell receptor beta chains were sequenced from one sample in a study of T cells after yellow fever vaccination. TCRdb reprocessed the 5' RACE reads with MiXCR, giving one entry per CDR3 protein. The table lists about 320,000 distinct CDR3 sequences, 3.5% to 4.5% of them singletons, with roughly a fifth in the top ten. The sequences come from PBMCs, collected 15 days after the yellow fever booster vaccination. All receptors come from a young man who received the YFV17D yellow fever vaccine.

The rearrangement uses TRBV9 and TRBJ1-6; D gene ambiguous. Trimming took 4 bases from V and 0 from J, leaving 14 bases between them. The CDR3 is made up of 17 amino acids. Germline V gives CDR1 SGDLS, CDR2 YYNGEE. The DNA of the CDR3 is TGTGCCAGCAGCCCTCCCTCGGGCAGCTCCTATAATTCACCCCTCCACTTT. Its protein is CASSPPSGSSYNSPLHF.

This clonotype was seen at least ten times. V gene TRBV6-1 combines with J gene TRBJ1-1; possibly TRBD1 for D (5 bases). This CDR3 has 13 residues. The V end was cut by 6 bases, the J end by 6 bases, with 14 bases between. Germline V gene sequence: CDR1 MNHNS, CDR2 SASEGT. CDR3 coding DNA: TGTGCCAGCAGCCCAACGAGAGGGGCTGAAGCTTTCTTT. It specifies CASSPTRGAEAFF.

This clonotype appeared many times. This chain joins TRBV4-1 and TRBJ2-7; 12 bases map to TRBD1. With V trimmed by 4 bases and J by 6 bases, 10 bases remained unmatched. In germline, CDR1 is MGHRA, CDR2 YSYEKL. This CDR3 has 16 amino acids. The CDR3 sequence is CASSLGAGTGGLEQYF. The CDR3 DNA reads as TGCGCCAGCAGCCTGGGGGCAGGGACAGGGGGCCTCGAGCAGTACTTC.

This clonotype was observed at least ten times. This chain uses TRBV6-5 with TRBJ2-7, with D perhaps matching TRBD1 (6 bases). V was trimmed by 5 bases and J by 1 base, leaving 18 bases between them. This CDR3 comprises 16 residues. Germline V CDR1 and CDR2: MNHEY, SVGAGI. The CDR3 DNA reads TGTGCCAGCAGTCTATACCCGGGACAAGGATCCTACGAGCAGTACTTC. Translated, it gives CASSLYPGQGSYEQYF.

A few counts support this clonotype. The genes are TRBV7-9 and TRBJ2-7; the D is unclear. Germline V gives CDR1 SEHNR, CDR2 FQNEAQ (reference sequence). This CDR3 comprises 15 residues. The V end was cut by 1 base, the J end by 2 bases, with 12 bases between. In DNA, the CDR3 is TGTGCCAGCAGCTTAGAGCCCGGGTCACCCTACGAGCAGTACTTC. Its translation is CASSLEPGSPYEQYF.

This clonotype was seen a few times. This chain connects TRBV7-2 to TRBJ1-2; 8 positions match TRBD1. Trimming took 5 bases from V and 5 from J; bases not matched to a gene: 10. The CDR3 runs 15 residues. Germline V lookup: CDR1 SGHTA, CDR2 FQGNSA. The chain's CDR3 is CASSPQGGSYYGYTF. CDR3 sequence (DNA): TGTGCCAGCAGCCCACAGGGGGGCAGCTATTATGGCTACACCTTC.

The rearrangement joins TRBV12-3 or TRBV12-4 to TRBJ2-1, with TRBD1 identical over 9 bases. The CDR3 is made up of 15 amino acids. The V segment lost 3 bases and the J segment 6 bases; nucleotides outside the gene matches: 6. The CDR3 nucleotides read TGTGCCAGCAGTTTTGGGGACAGGGTTTTCAATGAGCAGTTCTTC. Encoded protein: CASSFGDRVFNEQFF.

In this sample, this clonotype turned up many times. This chain joins TRBV5-1 and TRBJ2-3, with TRBD2 matching 8 bases. The J segment lost 4 bases and the V segment lost 0 bases, leaving 4 bases of the junction unmatched. The CDR3 runs 15 residues. CDR1 is SGHRS, CDR2 YFSETQ, per germline. The DNA of the CDR3 is TGCGCCAGCAGCTTGGAGTCGGGGGGGCCAGATACGCAGTATTTT. Translated: CASSLESGGPDTQYF.